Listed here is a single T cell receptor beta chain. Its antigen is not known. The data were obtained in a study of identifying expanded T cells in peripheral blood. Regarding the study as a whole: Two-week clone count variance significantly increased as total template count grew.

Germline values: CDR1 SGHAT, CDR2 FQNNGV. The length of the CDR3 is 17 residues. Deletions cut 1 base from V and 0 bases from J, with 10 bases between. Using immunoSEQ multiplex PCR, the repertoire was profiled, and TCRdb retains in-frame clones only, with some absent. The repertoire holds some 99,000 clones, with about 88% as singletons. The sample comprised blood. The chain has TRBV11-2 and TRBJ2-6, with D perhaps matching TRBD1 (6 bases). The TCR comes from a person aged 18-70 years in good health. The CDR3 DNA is TGTGCCAGCAGCTTAGGGGACATCCTCTCTGGGGCCAACGTCCTGACTTTC. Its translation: CASSLGDILSGANVLTF.